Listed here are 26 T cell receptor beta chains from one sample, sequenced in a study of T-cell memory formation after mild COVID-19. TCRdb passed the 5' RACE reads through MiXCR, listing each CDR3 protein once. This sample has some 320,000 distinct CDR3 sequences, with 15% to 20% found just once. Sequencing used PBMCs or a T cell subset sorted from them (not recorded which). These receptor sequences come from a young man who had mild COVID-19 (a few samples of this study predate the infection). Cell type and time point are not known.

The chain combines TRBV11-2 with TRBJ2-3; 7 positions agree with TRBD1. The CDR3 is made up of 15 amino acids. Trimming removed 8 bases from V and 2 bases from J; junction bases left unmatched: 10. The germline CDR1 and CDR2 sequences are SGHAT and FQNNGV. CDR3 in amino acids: CASRRAQGFTDTQYF. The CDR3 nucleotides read TGTGCCAGCCGCAGGGCACAGGGGTTCACAGATACGCAGTATTTT.

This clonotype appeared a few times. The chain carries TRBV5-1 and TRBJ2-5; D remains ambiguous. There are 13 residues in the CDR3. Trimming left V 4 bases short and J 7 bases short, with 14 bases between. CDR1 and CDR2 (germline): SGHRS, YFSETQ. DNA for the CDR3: TGCGCCAGCAGCCTACCCCCTTACGTGACCCAGTACTTC. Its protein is CASSLPPYVTQYF.

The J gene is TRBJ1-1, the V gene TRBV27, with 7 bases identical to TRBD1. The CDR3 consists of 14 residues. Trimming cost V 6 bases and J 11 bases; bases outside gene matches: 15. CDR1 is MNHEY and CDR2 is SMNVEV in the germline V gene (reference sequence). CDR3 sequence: CASSRFSGTESAFF. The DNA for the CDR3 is TGTGCCAGCAGCCGCTTCTCCGGGACAGAGTCTGCTTTCTTT.

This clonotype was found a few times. The CDR3 loop is CASSPRDSNNSPLHF. The CDR3 DNA reads TGTGCCAGCTCACCCCGGGACAGTAATAATTCACCCCTCCACTTT. The chain joins TRBV18 to TRBJ1-6; 7 bases line up with TRBD1. J gave up 5 bases and V 3 bases, and 4 bases lay outside the gene matches. The CDR3 totals 15 residues. Germline V CDR1 and CDR2: KGHSH, LQKENI.

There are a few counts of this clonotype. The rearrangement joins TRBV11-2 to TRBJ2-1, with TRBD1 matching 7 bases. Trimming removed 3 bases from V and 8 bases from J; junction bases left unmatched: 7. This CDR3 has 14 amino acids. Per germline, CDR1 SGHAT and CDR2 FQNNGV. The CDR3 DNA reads TGTGCCAGCAGCTTTGGACAGGCCGGCTATGAGCAGTTCTTC. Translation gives CASSFGQAGYEQFF.

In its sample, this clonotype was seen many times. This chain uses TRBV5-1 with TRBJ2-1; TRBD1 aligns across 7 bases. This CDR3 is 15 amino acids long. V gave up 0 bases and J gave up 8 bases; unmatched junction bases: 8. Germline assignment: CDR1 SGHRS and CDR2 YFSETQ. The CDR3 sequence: CASSLDGLGGDEQFF. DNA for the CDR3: TGCGCCAGCAGCTTGGACGGGCTAGGGGGCGATGAGCAGTTCTTC.

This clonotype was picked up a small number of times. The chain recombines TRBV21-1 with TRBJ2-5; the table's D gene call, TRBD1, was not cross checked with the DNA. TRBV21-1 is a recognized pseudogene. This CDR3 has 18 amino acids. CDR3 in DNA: TGTGCCAGCAGCAAAGTACTCATCGGGACAGGCTTACAAGAGACCCAGTACTTC. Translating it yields CASSKVLIGTGLQETQYF.

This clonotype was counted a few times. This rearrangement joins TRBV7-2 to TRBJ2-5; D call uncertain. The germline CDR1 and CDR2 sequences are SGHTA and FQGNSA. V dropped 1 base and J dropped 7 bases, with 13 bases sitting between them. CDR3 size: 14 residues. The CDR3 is CASSLEGPKGTQYF. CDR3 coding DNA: TGTGCCAGCAGCTTAGAGGGCCCCAAGGGGACCCAGTACTTC.

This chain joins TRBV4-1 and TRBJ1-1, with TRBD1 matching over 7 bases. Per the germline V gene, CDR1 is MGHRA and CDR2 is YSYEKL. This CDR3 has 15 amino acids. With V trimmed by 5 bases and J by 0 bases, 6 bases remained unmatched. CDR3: CASSSVTGMNTEAFF. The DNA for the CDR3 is TGCGCCAGCAGCTCCGTGACAGGGATGAACACTGAAGCTTTCTTT.

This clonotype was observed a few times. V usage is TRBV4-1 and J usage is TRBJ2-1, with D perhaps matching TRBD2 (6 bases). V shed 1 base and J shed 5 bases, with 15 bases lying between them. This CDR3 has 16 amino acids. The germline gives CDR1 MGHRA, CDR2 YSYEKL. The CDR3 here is CASSQAASGEDNEQFF. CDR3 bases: TGCGCCAGCAGCCAAGCCGCCTCGGGGGAAGACAATGAGCAGTTCTTC.

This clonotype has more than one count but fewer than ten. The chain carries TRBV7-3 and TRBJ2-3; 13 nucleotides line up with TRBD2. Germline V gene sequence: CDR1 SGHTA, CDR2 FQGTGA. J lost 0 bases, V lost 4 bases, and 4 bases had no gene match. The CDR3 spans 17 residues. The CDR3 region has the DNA TGTGCCAGCAGCTCCCCGGGACTAGCGGGGAGCACAGATACGCAGTATTTT. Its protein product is CASSSPGLAGSTDTQYF.

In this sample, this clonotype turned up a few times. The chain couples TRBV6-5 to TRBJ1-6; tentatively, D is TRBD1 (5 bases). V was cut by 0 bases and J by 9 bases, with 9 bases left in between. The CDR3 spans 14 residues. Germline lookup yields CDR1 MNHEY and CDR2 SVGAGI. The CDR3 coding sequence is TGTGCCAGCAGTTACTCGGGGGTGAGTTCACCCCTCCACTTT. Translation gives CASSYSGVSSPLHF.

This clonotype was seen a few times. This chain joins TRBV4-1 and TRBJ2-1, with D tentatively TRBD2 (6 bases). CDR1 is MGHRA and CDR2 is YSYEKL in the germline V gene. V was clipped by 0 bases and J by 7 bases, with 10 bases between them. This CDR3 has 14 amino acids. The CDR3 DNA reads TGCGCCAGCAGCCAAGAAGTACGGGGGAATGAGCAGTTCTTC. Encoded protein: CASSQEVRGNEQFF.

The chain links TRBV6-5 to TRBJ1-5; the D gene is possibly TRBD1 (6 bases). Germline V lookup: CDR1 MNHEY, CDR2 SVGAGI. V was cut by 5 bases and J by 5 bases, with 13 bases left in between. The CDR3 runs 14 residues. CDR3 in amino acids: CASSGGLWDQPQHF. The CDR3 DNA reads TGTGCCAGCAGTGGGGGGCTTTGGGATCAGCCCCAGCATTTT.

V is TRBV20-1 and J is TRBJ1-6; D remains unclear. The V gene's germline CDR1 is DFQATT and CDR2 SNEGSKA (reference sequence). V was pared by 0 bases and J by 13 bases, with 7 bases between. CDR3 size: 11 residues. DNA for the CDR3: TGCAGTGCTAGAGAAGGAGCGCCCCTCCACTTT. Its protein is CSAREGAPLHF.

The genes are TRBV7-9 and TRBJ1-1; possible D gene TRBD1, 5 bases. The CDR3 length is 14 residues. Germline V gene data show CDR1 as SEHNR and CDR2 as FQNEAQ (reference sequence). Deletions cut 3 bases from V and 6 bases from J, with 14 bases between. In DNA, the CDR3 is TGTGCCAGCAGCTTGCACTCCCCGGGGGCTGAAGCTTTCTTT. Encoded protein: CASSLHSPGAEAFF.

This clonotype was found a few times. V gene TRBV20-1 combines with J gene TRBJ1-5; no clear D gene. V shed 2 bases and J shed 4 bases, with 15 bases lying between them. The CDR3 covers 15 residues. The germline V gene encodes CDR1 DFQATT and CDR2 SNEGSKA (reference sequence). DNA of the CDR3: TGCAGTGCTAGATTGAGTGGGCAGCTTAATCAGCCCCAGCATTTT. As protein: CSARLSGQLNQPQHF.

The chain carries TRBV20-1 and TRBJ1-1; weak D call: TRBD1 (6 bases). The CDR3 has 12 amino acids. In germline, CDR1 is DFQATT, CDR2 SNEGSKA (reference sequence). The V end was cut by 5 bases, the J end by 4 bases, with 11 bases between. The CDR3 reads CSAHPGATEAFF. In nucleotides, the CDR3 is TGCAGTGCTCACCCAGGGGCCACTGAAGCTTTCTTT.

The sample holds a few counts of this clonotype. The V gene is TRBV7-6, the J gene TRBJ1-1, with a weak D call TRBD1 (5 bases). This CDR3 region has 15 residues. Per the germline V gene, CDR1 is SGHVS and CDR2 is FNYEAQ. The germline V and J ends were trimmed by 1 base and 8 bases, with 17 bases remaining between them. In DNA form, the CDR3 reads TGTGCCAGCAGCTTAGAAGAGACAGCCAGTGGGGAAGCTTTCTTT. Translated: CASSLEETASGEAFF.

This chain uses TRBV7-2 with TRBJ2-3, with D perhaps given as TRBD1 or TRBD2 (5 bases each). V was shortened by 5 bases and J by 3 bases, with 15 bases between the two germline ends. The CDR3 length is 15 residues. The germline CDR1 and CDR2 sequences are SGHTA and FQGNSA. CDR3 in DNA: TGTGCCAGCAGCCGAGGGGCGAGGGAGACAGATACGCAGTATTTT. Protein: CASSRGARETDTQYF.

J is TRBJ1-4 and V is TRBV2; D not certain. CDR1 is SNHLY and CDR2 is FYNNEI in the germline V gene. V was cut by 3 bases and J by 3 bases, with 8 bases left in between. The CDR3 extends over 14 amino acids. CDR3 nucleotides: TGTGCCAGCAGTGAGCGGCAGTCTAATGAAAAACTGTTTTTT. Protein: CASSERQSNEKLFF.

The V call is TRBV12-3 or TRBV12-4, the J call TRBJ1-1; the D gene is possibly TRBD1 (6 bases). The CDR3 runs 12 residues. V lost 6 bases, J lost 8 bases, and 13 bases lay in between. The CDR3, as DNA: TGTGCCAGCAGCCGGGACACACGGGAAGCTTTCTTT. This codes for CASSRDTREAFF.

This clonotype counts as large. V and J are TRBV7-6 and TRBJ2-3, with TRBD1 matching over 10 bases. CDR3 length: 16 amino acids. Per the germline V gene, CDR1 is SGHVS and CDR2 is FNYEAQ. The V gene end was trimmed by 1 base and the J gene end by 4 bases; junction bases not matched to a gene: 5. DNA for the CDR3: TGTGCCAGCAGCTTAGAAGGGGACAGGGGTTCAGATACGCAGTATTTT. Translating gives CASSLEGDRGSDTQYF.

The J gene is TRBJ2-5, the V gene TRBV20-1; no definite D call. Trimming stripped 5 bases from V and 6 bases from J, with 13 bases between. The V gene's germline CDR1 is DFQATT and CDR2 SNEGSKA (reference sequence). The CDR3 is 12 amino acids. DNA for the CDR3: TGCAGTGCTCCCTTCGGGTTGCAGACCCAGTACTTC. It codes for CSAPFGLQTQYF.

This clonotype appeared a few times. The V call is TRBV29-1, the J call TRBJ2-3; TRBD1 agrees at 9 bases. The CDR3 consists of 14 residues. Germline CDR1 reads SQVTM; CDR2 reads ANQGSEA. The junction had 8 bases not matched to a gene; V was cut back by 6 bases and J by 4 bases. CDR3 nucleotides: TGCAGCGTCCCCGGGACAGGGTATTCAGATACGCAGTATTTT. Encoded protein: CSVPGTGYSDTQYF.

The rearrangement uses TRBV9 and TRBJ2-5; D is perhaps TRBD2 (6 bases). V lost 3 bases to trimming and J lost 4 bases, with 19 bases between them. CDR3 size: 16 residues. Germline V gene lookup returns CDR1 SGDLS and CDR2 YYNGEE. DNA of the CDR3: TGTGCCAGCAGCGCGACCGGGAGAGGAATGGGAGAGACCCAGTACTTC. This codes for CASSATGRGMGETQYF.